This TCR beta chain was recorded in a study of tumor and adjacent non-tumor tissue in lung cancer (dated by TCRdb to the late 2010s). The study in broad terms: Of the cohort, over 9 patients had adenocarcinoma, 2 had squamous cell carcinoma and 1 had small cell lung cancer. Among the roughly 15 patients, ages ranged from roughly 31 to 76 years, some 10 were men and 5 were women, and disease was TNM stage I to III. A total of 95 million to 150 million productive TCRbeta reads were generated by sequencing, corresponding to an average of roughly 4.1 million reads per sample. The study compared bulk TCRbeta repertoires between lung tumor tissue and matched distant non-tumor lung tissue from fewer than 18 lung cancer patients. For each patient, one tumor sample and one normal lung sample were taken, giving thirty paired specimens that underwent TCRbeta CDR3 sequencing.

From the cysteine up to the phenylalanine, the CDR3 has a length of 14 residues. The entry retains the CDR3 DNA only, 42 bases that are in frame from base 1. In the germline V gene (reference sequence), CDR1 corresponds to SGHKS and CDR2 to YYEKEE. A distance of 18 bases separates the germline ends of V and J, which lose 1 base and 10 bases respectively. On this clonotype itself: No cognate antigen has been identified for it. It may be a read error: a sequence one base away is much more abundant.

RNA was isolated from bulk, unsorted tissue, and RNA quality was assessed with a NanoDrop ND-1000 and an Agilent 2100. The donors were newly diagnosed lung cancer patients admitted for thoracic surgery in China from August to November 2014 who had not received prior chemotherapy. The study excluded patients who had received radiotherapy or chemotherapy before or who had another cancer at the same time. Surgical tissue pieces of roughly 1-2 cm3 were preserved in RNAlater solution and stored at -80 °C until use. The library was prepared using multiplex PCR. TCRdb names Illumina HiSeq 2500 as the instrument used. TCRbeta libraries were constructed through three rounds of nested PCR with primers (Table S4) according to protocols adapted from ARM-PCR. PCR products of 200-500 bp were gel-excised and purified with the QIAquick gel extraction kit before sequencing. The source study handled its data this way. Reads were cleaned using Trimmomatic, were merged into complete CDR3 sequences using FLASH, and were assigned to V(D)J germline segments using MiTCR. Clonal diversity was computed as the inverse Simpson's index with VDJtools. In-frame sequences lacking a premature stop codon were counted as productive reads. TCRdb redid the processing of the public reads, applying fastp at Q25 and MiXCR, and retained in-frame beta chains. Each CDR3 protein gets just one entry, which takes the most common genes and DNA from the rows behind it. TCRdb's processing, not the authors', yielded these V and J calls. For this sample the table gives under 250,000 distinct CDR3 sequences, of which 70% to 75% were detected only once. The ten largest clones represent approximately 25% of the sample.

Overall results and qualifications from the work: Neither the sequencing platform nor unique molecular identifiers are mentioned in the methods. Only 15 or so patients were included in the cohort, and the need for larger samples and more detailed clinical data was noted by the authors. The top 100 clones accounted for a significantly larger cumulative portion of the repertoire in normal lung than in tumor tissue. Tumor tissue showed significantly higher TCR diversity (inverse Simpson) than normal lung tissue, at roughly 430 vs 170 (P = 0.0075, Mann-Whitney U test). Younger patients had significantly higher TCR diversity, and higher tumor TCR diversity was associated with shorter overall and disease-free survival. Peripheral blood was not sequenced, so blood TCRbeta repertoires were not examined in the lung cancer patients of the study.

This clonotype was obtained from a man in his sixties with non-small cell lung cancer. The sample taken for sequencing was lung tumor tissue. Here the chain combines TRBV5-5 and TRBJ2-7; the D segment is perhaps TRBD1 or TRBD2, each sharing 5 matched bases. Read as DNA, the sequence is TGTGCCAGCAGCTTGACCTGGGGGAGTGGCGATCAGTACTTC. It encodes CASSLTWGSGDQYF.